The 5 T cell receptor beta chains reported below all come from one sample, sequenced in a study of blood T cell repertoires in COVID-19. TCRdb's table, derived via immunoSEQ multiplex PCR, lists solely in-frame clones and lacks some. The table lists about 120,000 clones, 75% to 85% of them singletons. The sequencing sample was made of peripheral blood. Receptors were obtained from a woman between 45 and 60 years old with acute or convalescent COVID-19.

The chain uses TRBV2 and TRBJ2-7, with TRBD1 identical over 8 bases. V lost 3 bases to trimming and J lost 9 bases; unmatched junction nucleotides: 10. Germline-derived CDR1 and CDR2 are SNHLY and FYNNEI. This CDR3 is built from 14 residues. CDR3 loop: CASSDQGAEGWQYF. CDR3 DNA: TGTGCCAGCAGTGATCAGGGGGCTGAGGGTTGGCAGTACTTC.

The V gene is TRBV4-2, the J gene TRBJ1-5; 7 bases fit TRBD1. This CDR3 comprises 16 residues. J gave up 4 bases and V 5 bases, and 11 bases lay outside the gene matches. Germline CDR1 is LGHNA and CDR2 is YNFKEQ. The CDR3 reads CASSNIQGGMNQPQHF. In DNA, the CDR3 is TGTGCCAGCAGCAACATTCAGGGGGGCATGAATCAGCCCCAGCATTTT.

The chain couples TRBV5-4 to TRBJ2-1; TRBD2 agrees at 9 bases. V lost 2 bases and J lost 0; bases outside the gene matches: 0. Germline CDR1 is SGHNT and CDR2 is YYREEE (reference sequence). The CDR3 runs to 15 residues. The CDR3 region is CASSFSGSSYNEQFF. The CDR3 DNA sequence: TGTGCCAGCAGCTTTAGCGGGAGCTCCTACAATGAGCAGTTCTTC.

The rearrangement joins TRBV2 to TRBJ1-6; D unclear. The CDR3 is 13 amino acids. V lost 7 bases to trimming and J lost 7 bases, with 11 bases between them. CDR1 and CDR2 from the germline V gene are SNHLY and FYNNEI. The CDR3 region has the DNA TGTGCCAGCAACCTTAATGGCAATTCACCCCTCCACTTT. Translation gives CASNLNGNSPLHF.

The chain employs TRBV6-1 and TRBJ2-7, with TRBD1 identical over 8 bases. The ends lost 6 bases at V and 3 bases at J; junction bases unmatched: 7. Germline CDR1 MNHNS, CDR2 SASEGT. The CDR3 runs 14 residues. The CDR3 nucleotides are TGTGCCAGCAGCTCGACAGGGGAGGTCTACGAGCAGTACTTC. Protein product: CASSSTGEVYEQYF.